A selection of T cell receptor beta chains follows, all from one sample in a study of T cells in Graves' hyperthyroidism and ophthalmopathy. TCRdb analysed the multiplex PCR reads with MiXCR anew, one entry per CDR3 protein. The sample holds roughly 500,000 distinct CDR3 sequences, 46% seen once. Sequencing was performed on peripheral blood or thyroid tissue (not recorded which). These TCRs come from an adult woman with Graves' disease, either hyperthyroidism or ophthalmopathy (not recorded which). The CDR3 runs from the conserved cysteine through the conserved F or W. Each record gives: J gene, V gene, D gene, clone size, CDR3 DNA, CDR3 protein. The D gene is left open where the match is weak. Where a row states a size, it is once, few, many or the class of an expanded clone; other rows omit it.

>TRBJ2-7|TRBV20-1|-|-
TGCAGTGCCCCCTCCGGGCTCCAACGGGAGCAGTACTTC
CSAPSGLQREQYF
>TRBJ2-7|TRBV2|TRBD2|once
TGTGCCAGCAGTGGGGGACTAGCGGACCTCTACGAGCAGTACTTC
CASSGGLADLYEQYF
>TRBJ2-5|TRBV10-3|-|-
TGTGCCATCAGTGAGGGCAGGGCGCTCTATCAGCCCCAGTACTTC
CAISEGRALYQPQYF
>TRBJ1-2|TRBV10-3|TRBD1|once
TGTGCCATCAGCGACAGGGGCAGAACAGACTATGGCTACACCTTC
CAISDRGRTDYGYTF
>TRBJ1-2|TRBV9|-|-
TGTGCCAGCACCGCGAGTAACTATGGCTACACCTTC
CASTASNYGYTF
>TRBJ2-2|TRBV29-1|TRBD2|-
TGCAGCGACGGGACTAGCGGAGGGAACACCGGGGAGCTGTTTTTT
CSDGTSGGNTGELFF
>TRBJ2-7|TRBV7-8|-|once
TGTGCCAGCAGCTTAAGGATGGGGGGCGAGCAGTACTTC
CASSLRMGGEQYF
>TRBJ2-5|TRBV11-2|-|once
TGTGCCAGCAGCCGTCAAATCGGAGGGCAAGAGACCCAGTACTTC
CASSRQIGGQETQYF
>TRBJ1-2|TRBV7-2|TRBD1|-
TGTGCCAGCAGCCTAAGACAGGGGAGCTACACCTTC
CASSLRQGSYTF
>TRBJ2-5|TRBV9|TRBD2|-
TGTGCCAGCAGCGTAGCCAAGGGACTAGCGGGAGAGACCCAGTACTTC
CASSVAKGLAGETQYF
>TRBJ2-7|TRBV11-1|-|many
TGTGCCAGCAGCTTTAGTTCCGACAGCGAGCAGTACTTC
CASSFSSDSEQYF
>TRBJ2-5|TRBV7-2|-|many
TGTGCCAGCAGCGCTCGGACTGGACAAGAGACCCAGTACTTC
CASSARTGQETQYF
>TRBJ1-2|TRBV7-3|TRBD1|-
TGTGCCAGCAGCCGCGGGACAGAATTCTATGGCTACACCTTC
CASSRGTEFYGYTF
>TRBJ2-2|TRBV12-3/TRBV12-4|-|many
TGTGCCAGCAGCGGGGGGGAGCTGTTTTTT
CASSGGELFF
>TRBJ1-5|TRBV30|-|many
TGTGCCTGGCAACGAGAGGGGAGATCCAATCAGCCCCAGCATTTT
CAWQREGRSNQPQHF
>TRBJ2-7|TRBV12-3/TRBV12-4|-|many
TGTGCCAGCAGTTTGGCCGATAGGGGATACGAGCAGTACTTC
CASSLADRGYEQYF
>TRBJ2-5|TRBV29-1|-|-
TGCAGCGTTGAGTACAGCCAAGAGACCCAGTACTTC
CSVEYSQETQYF
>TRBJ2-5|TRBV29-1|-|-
TGCAGCGTTGATGGGGGAGTGGAGACCCAGTACTTC
CSVDGGVETQYF
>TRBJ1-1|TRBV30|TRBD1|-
TGTACCTGGAGTCGGACAGGGTTAGAAGCTTTCTTT
CTWSRTGLEAFF
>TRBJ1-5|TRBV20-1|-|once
TGCAGTGCTAGGGGGCCCGGTCAGCCCCAGCATTTT
CSARGPGQPQHF
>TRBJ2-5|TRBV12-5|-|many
TGTGCTAGTGGCCACGGGACCGGTGGAACCCAGTACTTC
CASGHGTGGTQYF
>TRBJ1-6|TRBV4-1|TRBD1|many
TGCGCCAGCAGCCAAGTTGGGACAGGGAGATCACCCCTCCACTTT
CASSQVGTGRSPLHF
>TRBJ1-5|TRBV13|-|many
TGTGCCAGCAGCTACCACGGGTTCGATCAGCCCCAGCATTTT
CASSYHGFDQPQHF
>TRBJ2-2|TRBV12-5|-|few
TGTGCTAGTGGTTTAGGTGTCGGGAGTGTAAAAAACACCGGGGAGCTGTTTTTT
CASGLGVGSVKNTGELFF
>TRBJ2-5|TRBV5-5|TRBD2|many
TGTGCCAGTGTCCAGACTAGCGGTCAAGAGACCCAGTACTTC
CASVQTSGQETQYF